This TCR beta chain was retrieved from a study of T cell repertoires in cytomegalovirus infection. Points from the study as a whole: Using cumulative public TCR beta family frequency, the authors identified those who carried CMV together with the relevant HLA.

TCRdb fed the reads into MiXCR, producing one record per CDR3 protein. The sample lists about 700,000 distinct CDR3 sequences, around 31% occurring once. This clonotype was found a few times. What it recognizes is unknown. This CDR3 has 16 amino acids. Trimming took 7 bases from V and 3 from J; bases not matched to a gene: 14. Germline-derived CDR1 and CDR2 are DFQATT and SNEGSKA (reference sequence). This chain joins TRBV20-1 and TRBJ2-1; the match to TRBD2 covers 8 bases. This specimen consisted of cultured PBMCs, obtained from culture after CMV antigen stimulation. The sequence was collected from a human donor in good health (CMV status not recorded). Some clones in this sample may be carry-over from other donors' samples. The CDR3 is CSVSGTDPLIYNEQFF. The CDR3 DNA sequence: TGCAGTGTTAGCGGGACCGACCCCTTAATCTACAATGAGCAGTTCTTC.